This T cell receptor (beta chain) was sequenced for a study of T cells after yellow fever vaccination. Study-level results: Among primary-vaccination clones, most reappeared after the booster, at approximately 97% for CD4 and around 91% for CD8. CD4 and CD8 compartments shared a small share of clonotypes, likely from convergent recombination. The study found a weaker secondary response that peaked faster, day 5 versus 15.

This clonotype was recorded a few times. What it binds is unknown. Generation of TCR cDNA used 5'RACE template switching (which added a universal primer site and UMIs). One entry per CDR3 protein results from TCRdb running MiXCR on the 5' RACE reads. The sample lists nearly 550,000 distinct CDR3 sequences; roughly 19% were seen once. Trimming removed 2 bases from V and 6 bases from J, with 16 bases in between. This CDR3 is 14 amino acids long. Germline lookup yields CDR1 DFQATT and CDR2 SNEGSKA (reference sequence). The sample consisted of PBMCs, taken 15 days after the yellow fever booster vaccination. This chain uses TRBV20-1 with TRBJ1-2, with unresolved D. This TCR derives from a young man who received the YFV17D yellow fever vaccine. CDR3 nucleotides: TGCAGTGCTAGATCGGGGTTCCTTAGAGATGGCTACACCTTC. It is translated as CSARSGFLRDGYTF.